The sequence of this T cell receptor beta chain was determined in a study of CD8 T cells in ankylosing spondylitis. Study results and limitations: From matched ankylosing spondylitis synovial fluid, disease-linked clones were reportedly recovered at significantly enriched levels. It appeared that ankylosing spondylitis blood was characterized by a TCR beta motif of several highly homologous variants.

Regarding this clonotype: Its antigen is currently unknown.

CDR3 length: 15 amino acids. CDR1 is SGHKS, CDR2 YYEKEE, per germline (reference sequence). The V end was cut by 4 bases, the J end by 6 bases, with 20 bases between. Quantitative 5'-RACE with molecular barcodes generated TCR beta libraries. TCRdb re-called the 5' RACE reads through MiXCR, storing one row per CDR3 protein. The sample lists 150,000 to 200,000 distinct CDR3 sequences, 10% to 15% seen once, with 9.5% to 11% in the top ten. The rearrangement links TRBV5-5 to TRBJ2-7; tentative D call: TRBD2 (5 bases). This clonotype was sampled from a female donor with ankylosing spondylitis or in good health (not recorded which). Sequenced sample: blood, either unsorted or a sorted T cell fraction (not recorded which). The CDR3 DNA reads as TGTGCCAGCAGCCGTACGATCGGGGATCTTTCCGAGCAGTACTTC. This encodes CASSRTIGDLSEQYF.